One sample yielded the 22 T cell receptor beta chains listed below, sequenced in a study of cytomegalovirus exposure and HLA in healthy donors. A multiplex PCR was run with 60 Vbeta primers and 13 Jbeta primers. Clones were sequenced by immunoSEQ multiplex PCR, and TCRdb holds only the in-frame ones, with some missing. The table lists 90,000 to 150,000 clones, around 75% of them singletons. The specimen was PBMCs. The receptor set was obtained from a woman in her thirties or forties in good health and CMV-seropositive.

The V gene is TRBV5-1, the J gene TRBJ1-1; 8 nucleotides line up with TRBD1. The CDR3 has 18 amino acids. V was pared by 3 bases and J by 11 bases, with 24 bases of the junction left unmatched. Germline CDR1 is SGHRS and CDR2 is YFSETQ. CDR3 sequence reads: CASSSGLYTRDRTLVAFF. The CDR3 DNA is TGCGCCAGCAGCTCAGGTCTGTATACCCGGGACAGGACCCTGGTGGCTTTCTTT.

Here the CDR3 reads CAAAHRGTDTQYF. Written as DNA, the CDR3 is TGTGCCGCCGCACACAGGGGAACAGATACGCAGTATTTT. J is TRBJ2-3 and V is TRBV27; 7 nucleotides align to TRBD1. Germline CDR1 reads MNHEY; CDR2 reads SMNVEV (reference sequence). This CDR3 comprises 13 residues. Germline trimming cut 11 bases from V and 3 bases from J; bases unmatched to any gene: 8.

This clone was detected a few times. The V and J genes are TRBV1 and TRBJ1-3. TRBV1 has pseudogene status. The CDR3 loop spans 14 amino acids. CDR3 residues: CPIRTRPRGNTIYF. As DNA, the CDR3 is TGCCCGATTCGCACGCGTCCTCGAGGAAACACCATATATTTT.

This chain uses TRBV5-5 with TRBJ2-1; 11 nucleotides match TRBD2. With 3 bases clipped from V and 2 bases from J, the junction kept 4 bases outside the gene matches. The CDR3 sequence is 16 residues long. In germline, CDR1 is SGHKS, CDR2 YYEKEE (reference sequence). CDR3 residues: CASSSRLAGTYNEQFF. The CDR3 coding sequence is TGTGCCAGCAGCTCGAGACTAGCGGGAACCTACAATGAGCAGTTCTTC. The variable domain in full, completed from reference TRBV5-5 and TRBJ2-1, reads DAGVTQSPTHLIKTRGQQVTLRCSPISGHKSVSWYQQVLGQGPQFIFQYYEKEERGRGNFPDRFSARQFPNYSSELNVNALLLGDSALYLCASSSRLAGTYNEQFFGPGTRLTVL.

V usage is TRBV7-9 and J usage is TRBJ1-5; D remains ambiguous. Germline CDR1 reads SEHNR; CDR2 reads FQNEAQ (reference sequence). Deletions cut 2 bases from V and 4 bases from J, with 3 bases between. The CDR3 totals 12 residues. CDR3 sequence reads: CASSLLNQPQHF. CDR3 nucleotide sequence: TGTGCCAGCAGCTTACTAAATCAGCCCCAGCATTTT. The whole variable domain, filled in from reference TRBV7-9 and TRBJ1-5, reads DTGVSQNPRHKITKRGQNVTFRCDPISEHNRLYWYRQTLGQGPEFLTYFQNEAQLEKSRLLSDRFSAERPKGSFSTLEIQRTEQGDSAMYLCASSLLNQPQHFGDGTRLSIL.

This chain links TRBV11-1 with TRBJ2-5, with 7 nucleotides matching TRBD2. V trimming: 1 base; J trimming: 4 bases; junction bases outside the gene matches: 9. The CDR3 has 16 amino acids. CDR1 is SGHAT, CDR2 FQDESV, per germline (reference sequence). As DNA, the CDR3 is TGTGCCAGCAGCTTAGGACTAGCTTGGGTTAGAGAGACCCAGTACTTC. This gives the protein CASSLGLAWVRETQYF.

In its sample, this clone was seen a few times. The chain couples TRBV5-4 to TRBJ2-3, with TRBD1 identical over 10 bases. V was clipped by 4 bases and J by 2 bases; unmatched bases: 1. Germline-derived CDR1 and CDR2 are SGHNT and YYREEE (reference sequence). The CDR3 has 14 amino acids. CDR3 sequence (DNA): TGTGCCAGCAGCCGACAGGGGGCCACAGATACGCAGTATTTT. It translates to CASSRQGATDTQYF.

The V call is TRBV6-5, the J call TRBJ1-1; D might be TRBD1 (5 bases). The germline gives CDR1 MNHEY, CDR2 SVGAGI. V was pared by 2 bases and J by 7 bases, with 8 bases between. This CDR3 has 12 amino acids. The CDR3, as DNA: TGTGCCAGCAGTTACGGGCAGGGTGAAGCTTTCTTT. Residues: CASSYGQGEAFF.

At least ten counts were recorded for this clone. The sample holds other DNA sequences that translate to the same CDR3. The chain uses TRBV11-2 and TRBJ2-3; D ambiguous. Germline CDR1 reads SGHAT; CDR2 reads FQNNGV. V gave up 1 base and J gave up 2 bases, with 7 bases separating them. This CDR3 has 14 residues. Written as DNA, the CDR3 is TGTGCCAGCAGCTTAGGTGCGGACACAGATACGCAGTATTTT. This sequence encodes CASSLGADTDTQYF.

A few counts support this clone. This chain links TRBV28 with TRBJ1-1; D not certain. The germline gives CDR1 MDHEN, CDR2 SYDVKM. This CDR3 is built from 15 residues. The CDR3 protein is CVTRVGRRTYTEAFF. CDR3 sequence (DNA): TGTGTCACACGGGTAGGAAGGAGGACGTACACTGAAGCTTTCTTT. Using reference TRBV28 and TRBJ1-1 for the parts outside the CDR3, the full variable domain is DVKVTQSSRYLVKRTGEKVFLECVQDMDHENMFWYRQDPGLGLRLIYFSYDVKMKEKGDIPEGYSVSREKKERFSLILESASTNQTSMYLCVTRVGRRTYTEAFFGQGTRLTVV.

The CDR3 DNA follows: TGCGCCAGCAGCCAAGGACCCCGGGTAGCGGGAGGAGCAGATACGCAGTATTTT. Translated, it gives CASSQGPRVAGGADTQYF. The J gene is TRBJ2-3, the V gene TRBV4-3; TRBD2 agrees at 10 bases. J was trimmed by 4 bases and V by 1 base; bases with no gene match: 11. This CDR3 has 18 amino acids. The germline CDR1 and CDR2 sequences are LGHNA and YSLEER.

The CDR3 sequence: CASSVGVDYSYNEQFF. CDR3 DNA: TGTGCCAGCAGCGTAGGAGTGGACTACTCCTACAATGAGCAGTTCTTC. J is TRBJ2-1 and V is TRBV9; D possibly corresponds to TRBD2 (6 bases). Germline-derived CDR1 and CDR2 are SGDLS and YYNGEE. The CDR3 covers 16 residues. The germline V and J ends were trimmed by 0 bases and 0 bases, with 10 bases remaining between them.

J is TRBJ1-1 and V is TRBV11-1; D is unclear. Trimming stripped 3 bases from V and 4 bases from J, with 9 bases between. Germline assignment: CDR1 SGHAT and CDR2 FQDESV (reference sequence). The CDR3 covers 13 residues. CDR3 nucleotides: TGTGCCAGCAGCTTCCCCCTGAGCACTGAAGCTTTCTTT. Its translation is CASSFPLSTEAFF.

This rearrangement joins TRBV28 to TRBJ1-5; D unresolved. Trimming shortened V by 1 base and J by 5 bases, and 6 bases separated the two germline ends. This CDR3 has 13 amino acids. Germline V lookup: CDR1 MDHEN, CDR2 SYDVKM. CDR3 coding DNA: TGTGCCAGCAGTTTATACGGGGATCAGCCCCAGCATTTT. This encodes CASSLYGDQPQHF.

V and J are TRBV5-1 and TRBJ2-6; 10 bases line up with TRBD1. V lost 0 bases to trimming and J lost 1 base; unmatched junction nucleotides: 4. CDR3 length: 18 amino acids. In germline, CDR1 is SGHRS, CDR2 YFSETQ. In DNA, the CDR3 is TGCGCCAGCAGCTTGGGAGACAGGGGGCCTTCTGGGGCCAACGTCCTGACTTTC. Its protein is CASSLGDRGPSGANVLTF.

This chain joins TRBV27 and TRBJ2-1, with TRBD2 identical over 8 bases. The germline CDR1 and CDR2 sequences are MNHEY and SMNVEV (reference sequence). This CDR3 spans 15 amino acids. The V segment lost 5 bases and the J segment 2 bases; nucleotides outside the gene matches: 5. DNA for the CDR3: TGTGCCAGCAGTCCTTCGCGGGAGGCCTACAATGAGCAGTTCTTC. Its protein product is CASSPSREAYNEQFF.

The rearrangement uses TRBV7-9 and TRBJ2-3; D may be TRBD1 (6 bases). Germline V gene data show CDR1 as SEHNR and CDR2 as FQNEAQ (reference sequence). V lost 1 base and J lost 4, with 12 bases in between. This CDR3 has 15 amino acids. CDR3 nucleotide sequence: TGTGCCAGCAGCTTAGAGACAGGATGGGCAGATACGCAGTATTTT. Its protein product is CASSLETGWADTQYF.

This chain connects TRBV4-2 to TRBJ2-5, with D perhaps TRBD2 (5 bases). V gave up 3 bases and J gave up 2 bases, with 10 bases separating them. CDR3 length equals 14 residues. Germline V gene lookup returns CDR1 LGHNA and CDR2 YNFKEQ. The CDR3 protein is CASSQGSEQETQYF. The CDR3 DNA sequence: TGTGCCAGCAGCCAGGGTAGCGAACAAGAGACCCAGTACTTC.

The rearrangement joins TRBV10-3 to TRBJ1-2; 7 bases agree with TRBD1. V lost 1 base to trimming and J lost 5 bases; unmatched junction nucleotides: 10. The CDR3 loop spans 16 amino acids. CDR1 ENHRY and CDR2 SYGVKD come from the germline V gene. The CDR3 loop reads CAISELGTARNYGYTF. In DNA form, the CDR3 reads TGTGCCATCAGTGAGTTAGGGACAGCGCGGAATTATGGCTACACCTTC.

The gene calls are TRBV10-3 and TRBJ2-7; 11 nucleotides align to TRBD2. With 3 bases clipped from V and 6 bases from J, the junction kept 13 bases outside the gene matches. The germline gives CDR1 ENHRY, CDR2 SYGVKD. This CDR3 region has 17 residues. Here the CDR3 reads CAISDLRLAGGPREQYF. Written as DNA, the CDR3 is TGTGCCATCAGTGATCTACGATTAGCGGGAGGGCCACGCGAGCAGTACTTC.

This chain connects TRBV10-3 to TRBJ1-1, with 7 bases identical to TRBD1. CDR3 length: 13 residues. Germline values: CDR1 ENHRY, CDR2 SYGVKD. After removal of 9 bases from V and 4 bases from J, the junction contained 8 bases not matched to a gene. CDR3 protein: CAIGDRVGTEAFF. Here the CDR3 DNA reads TGTGCCATTGGGGACAGAGTTGGCACTGAAGCTTTCTTT.

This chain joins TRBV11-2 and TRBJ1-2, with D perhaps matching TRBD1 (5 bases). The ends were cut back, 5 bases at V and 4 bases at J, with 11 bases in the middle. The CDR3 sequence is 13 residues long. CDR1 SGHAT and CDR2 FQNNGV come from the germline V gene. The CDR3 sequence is CASSPDTAYGYTF. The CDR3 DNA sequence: TGTGCCAGCAGCCCGGACACAGCCTATGGCTACACCTTC.